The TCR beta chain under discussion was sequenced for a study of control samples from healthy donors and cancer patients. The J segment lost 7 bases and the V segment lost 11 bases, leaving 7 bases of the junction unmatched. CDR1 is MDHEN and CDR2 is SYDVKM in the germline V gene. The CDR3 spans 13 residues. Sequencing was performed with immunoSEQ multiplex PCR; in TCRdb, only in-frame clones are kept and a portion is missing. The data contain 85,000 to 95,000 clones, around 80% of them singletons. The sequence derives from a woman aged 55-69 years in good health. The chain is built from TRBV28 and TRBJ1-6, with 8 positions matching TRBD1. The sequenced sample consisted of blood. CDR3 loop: CADRQGLNSPLHF. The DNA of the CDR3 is TGTGCCGACAGACAGGGGCTCAATTCACCCCTCCACTTT.